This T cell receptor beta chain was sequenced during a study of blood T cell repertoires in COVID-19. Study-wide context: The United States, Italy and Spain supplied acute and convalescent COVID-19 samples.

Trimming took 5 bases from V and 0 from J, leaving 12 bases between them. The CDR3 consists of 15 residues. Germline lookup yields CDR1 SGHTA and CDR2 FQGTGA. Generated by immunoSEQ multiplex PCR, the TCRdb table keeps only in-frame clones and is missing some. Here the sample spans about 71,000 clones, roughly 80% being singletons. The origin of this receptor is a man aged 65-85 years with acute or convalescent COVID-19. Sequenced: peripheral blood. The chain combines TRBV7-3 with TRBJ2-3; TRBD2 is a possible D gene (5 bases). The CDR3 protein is CASSLSGVSTDTQYF. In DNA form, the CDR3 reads TGTGCCAGCAGCCTAAGCGGAGTTAGCACAGATACGCAGTATTTT.